What follows are 31 T cell receptor beta chains derived from one specimen sequenced in a study of control samples from healthy donors and cancer patients. Sequencing used immunoSEQ multiplex PCR; TCRdb keeps in-frame clones, though not all of them. The sample shows roughly 160,000 clones, 70% to 90% of them seen only once. The sequenced sample was blood. Receptor source: a woman under 40 in good health.

The gene calls are TRBV2 and TRBJ1-2; maybe TRBD1 (6 bases). The CDR3 extends over 15 amino acids. V gave up 0 bases and J gave up 6 bases, with 14 bases separating them. Per the germline V gene, CDR1 is SNHLY and CDR2 is FYNNEI. The CDR3 spells CASSEALTGSNGYTF. The CDR3 DNA follows: TGTGCCAGCAGTGAAGCGCTAACAGGGTCGAATGGCTACACCTTC.

This chain connects TRBV6-6 to TRBJ1-6; 8 nucleotides line up with TRBD1. Germline V gene lookup returns CDR1 MNHNY and CDR2 SVGAGI (reference sequence). Losses at the gene ends were 5 bases for V and 6 bases for J; bases not matched to a gene: 6. The CDR3 loop spans 15 amino acids. The CDR3 region has the DNA TGTGCCAGCAGTCGATCGACAGGGGTTAATTCACCCCTCCACTTT. As protein: CASSRSTGVNSPLHF.

The chain has TRBV7-9 and TRBJ2-3; no clear D. Germline CDR1 SEHNR, CDR2 FQNEAQ (reference sequence). The CDR3 is 13 residues long. V shed 4 bases and J shed 5 bases, with 10 bases lying between them. CDR3: CASSSAGGDTQYF. The CDR3 DNA reads TGTGCCAGCAGCTCGGCAGGCGGAGATACGCAGTATTTT.

The rearrangement links TRBV18 to TRBJ1-2, with 8 bases that match TRBD1. The length of the CDR3 is 15 residues. The germline V gene encodes CDR1 KGHSH and CDR2 LQKENI. The V and J ends lost 6 bases and 7 bases, in that order; junction bases with no gene match: 13. The CDR3 bases are TGTGCCAGCTCTCCGTCGGACAGGGCGAACGGTGGCTACACCTTC. It yields the protein CASSPSDRANGGYTF. Full variable domain (outside the CDR3, taken from reference TRBV18 and TRBJ1-2): NAGVMQNPRHLVRRRGQEARLRCSPMKGHSHVYWYRQLPEEGLKFMVYLQKENIIDESGMPKERFSAEFPKEGPSILRIQQVVRGDSAAYFCASSPSDRANGGYTFGSGTRLTVV.

The chain has TRBV7-9 and TRBJ1-4, with D hard to call. The germline gives CDR1 SEHNR, CDR2 FQNEAQ (reference sequence). The CDR3 sequence is 15 residues long. V lost 2 bases and J 3 bases, leaving 10 bases between the germline ends. The CDR3 DNA reads as TGTGCCAGCAGCTTAAAGGGAAAGTCTAATGAAAAACTGTTTTTT. It codes for CASSLKGKSNEKLFF.

V usage is TRBV5-1 and J usage is TRBJ1-1, with a possible D match to TRBD1 (5 bases). The CDR3 consists of 13 residues. Looked up from germline, CDR1 is SGHRS and CDR2 is YFSETQ. The V gene lost 2 bases and the J gene lost 11 bases, with 16 bases spanning the gap. For the CDR3, the DNA is TGCGCCAGCAGCTTCTCGGGACCAGAGGTGGCTTTCTTT. It codes for CASSFSGPEVAFF.

The chain couples TRBV18 to TRBJ2-1; 7 bases align to TRBD1. CDR1 KGHSH and CDR2 LQKENI come from the germline V gene. This CDR3 is built from 15 residues. Trimming took 3 bases from V and 5 from J; bases not matched to a gene: 7. The CDR3 region is CASSPIDRVNNEQFF. The CDR3 nucleotides are TGTGCCAGCTCACCCATCGACAGGGTAAACAATGAGCAGTTCTTC.

This sequence joins TRBV24-1 and TRBJ2-6; D call uncertain. The CDR3 is made up of 16 amino acids. Trimming left V 4 bases short and J 0 bases short, with 9 bases between. Germline V lookup: CDR1 KGHDR, CDR2 SFDVKD. The CDR3 coding sequence is TGTGCCACCAGTGACCGGCGGCCCTCTGGGGCCAACGTCCTGACTTTC. Amino acids: CATSDRRPSGANVLTF.

The chain recombines TRBV7-2 with TRBJ2-6; 7 nucleotides agree with TRBD1. Germline V lookup: CDR1 SGHTA, CDR2 FQGNSA. The V gene end was trimmed by 5 bases and the J gene end by 4 bases; junction bases not matched to a gene: 8. This CDR3 contains 16 residues. The CDR3 DNA reads as TGTGCCAGCAGCCTACAGGGGCCGAGGGGGGCCAACGTCCTGACTTTC. Translating it yields CASSLQGPRGANVLTF.

J is TRBJ2-3 and V is TRBV6-1, with D unclear. CDR3 length equals 16 residues. Germline CDR1 MNHNS, CDR2 SASEGT. With 7 bases removed from V and 2 bases from J, the gap between germline ends came to 19 bases. In nucleotides, the CDR3 is TGTGCCAGCACTGAGAGGCCCTATACTAACACAGATACGCAGTATTTT. This codes for CASTERPYTNTDTQYF.

The rearrangement uses TRBV30 and TRBJ2-1; 12 bases are a match to TRBD2. CDR1 and CDR2 from the germline V gene are GTSNPN and SVGIG (reference sequence). This CDR3 spans 14 amino acids. V was pared by 5 bases and J by 7 bases, with 6 bases of the junction left unmatched. CDR3 loop: CAWFLAGGPNEQFF. CDR3 coding DNA: TGTGCCTGGTTCCTAGCGGGGGGGCCAAATGAGCAGTTCTTC.

This clone was picked up many times. The chain links TRBV7-9 to TRBJ1-1; weak D call: TRBD1 (5 bases). This CDR3 comprises 14 residues. Trimming took off 3 bases at V and 1 base at J, with 9 bases between the two ends. Germline V lookup: CDR1 SEHNR, CDR2 FQNEAQ (reference sequence). CDR3 protein: CASSFVGGNTEAFF. The CDR3 nucleotides read TGTGCCAGCAGCTTCGTGGGGGGGAACACTGAAGCTTTCTTT.

This clone was seen only a few times. The J gene is TRBJ1-1, the V gene TRBV27; no definite D call. The germline CDR1 and CDR2 sequences are MNHEY and SMNVEV (reference sequence). The CDR3 runs to 12 residues. V lost 7 bases and J 3 bases, leaving 9 bases between the germline ends. CDR3 bases: TGTGCCAGCACTGAGAGGGACACTGAAGCTTTCTTT. Protein: CASTERDTEAFF.

J is TRBJ2-3 and V is TRBV19; D may be TRBD2 (6 bases). V was shortened by 8 bases and J by 0 bases, with 15 bases between the two germline ends. CDR1 is LNHDA, CDR2 SQIVND, per germline (reference sequence). The CDR3 runs 15 residues. The DNA of the CDR3 is TGTGCCAGTTCAAACACGGGGGTTAGCACAGATACGCAGTATTTT. As protein: CASSNTGVSTDTQYF.

The V and J genes are TRBV27 and TRBJ1-1; D gene unclear. The germline CDR1 and CDR2 sequences are MNHEY and SMNVEV (reference sequence). The V gene lost 5 bases and the J gene lost 1 base, with 11 bases spanning the gap. This CDR3 comprises 14 residues. For the CDR3, the DNA is TGTGCCAGCAGTCGCCGGGGAACGAACACTGAAGCTTTCTTT. This gives the protein CASSRRGTNTEAFF.

This rearrangement joins TRBV7-2 to TRBJ2-7, with no clear D. With 5 bases removed from V and 3 bases from J, the gap between germline ends came to 11 bases. This CDR3 is built from 13 residues. Germline lookup yields CDR1 SGHTA and CDR2 FQGNSA. Here the CDR3 DNA reads TGTGCCAGCAGCCCTCAGTCGGGCTACGAGCAGTACTTC. It specifies CASSPQSGYEQYF.

This clone was counted a single time. The rearrangement links TRBV18 to TRBJ1-2; 10 bases line up with TRBD1. The CDR3 totals 14 residues. Germline values: CDR1 KGHSH, CDR2 LQKENI. J lost 2 bases, V lost 4 bases, and 1 base had no gene match. The CDR3 DNA reads TGTGCCAGCTCACAGGGACAGGGGAACTATGGCTACACCTTC. As protein: CASSQGQGNYGYTF.

The rearrangement joins TRBV11-3 to TRBJ2-5; D gene ambiguous. The CDR3 is 13 amino acids. Germline V lookup: CDR1 SGHNT, CDR2 YENEEA. Trimming cost V 1 base and J 6 bases, with 9 bases left between them. CDR3 amino acids: CASSLGSRKTQYF. The CDR3, as DNA: TGTGCCAGCAGCTTAGGGTCCCGTAAGACCCAGTACTTC.

The chain couples TRBV28 to TRBJ2-1, with D perhaps given as TRBD1 or TRBD2 (5 bases each). Germline V gene lookup returns CDR1 MDHEN and CDR2 SYDVKM. Between the trimmed V and J ends, which lost 6 bases and 6 bases, there was a span of 24 bases. The CDR3 loop spans 17 amino acids. CDR3 bases: TGTGCCAGCAGAGCACAAACCGGGACCGGCGTAGGCAATGAGCAGTTCTTC. Residues: CASRAQTGTGVGNEQFF.

The rearrangement links TRBV19 to TRBJ2-7; 9 bases map to TRBD2. The CDR3 runs to 14 residues. V lost 5 bases, J lost 4 bases, and 6 bases stayed unmatched. Per germline, CDR1 LNHDA and CDR2 SQIVND (reference sequence). CDR3 region: CASSFSGSWYEQYF. DNA of the CDR3: TGTGCCAGTAGTTTTAGCGGGAGTTGGTACGAGCAGTACTTC. The full variable domain, in which reference TRBV19 and TRBJ2-7 provide the parts outside the CDR3, is DGGITQSPKYLFRKEGQNVTLSCEQNLNHDAMYWYRQDPGQGLRLIYYSQIVNDFQKGDIAEGYSVSREKKESFPLTVTSAQKNPTAFYLCASSFSGSWYEQYFGPGTRLTVT.

The gene calls are TRBV5-1 and TRBJ2-5, with D perhaps given as TRBD1 or TRBD2 (5 bases each). This CDR3 contains 14 residues. Germline CDR1 SGHRS, CDR2 YFSETQ. Trimming took off 1 base at V and 5 bases at J, with 12 bases between the two ends. In DNA form, the CDR3 reads TGCGCCAGCAGCTTGTCGGCAGGGAGTGAGACCCAGTACTTC. Translation: CASSLSAGSETQYF.

V is TRBV15 and J is TRBJ2-5; 11 bases line up with TRBD2. V dropped 0 bases and J dropped 2; count of bases not matched to a gene: 14. CDR3 length: 20 amino acids. Germline V gene lookup returns CDR1 LNHNV and CDR2 YYDKDF (reference sequence). CDR3 DNA sequence: TGTGCCACCAGCAGAGATGGGAGGCTAGCGGGAGGACCAGGGCAAGAGACCCAGTACTTC. Translation gives CATSRDGRLAGGPGQETQYF.

The V call is TRBV5-1, the J call TRBJ2-5, with 8 nucleotides matching TRBD2. This CDR3 contains 17 residues. The trim removed 2 bases at V and 2 bases at J, leaving 11 bases unmatched. CDR1 SGHRS and CDR2 YFSETQ come from the germline V gene. DNA for the CDR3: TGCGCCAGCAGCTTCACCCGAGCGGGGGCAATTCAAGAGACCCAGTACTTC. This sequence encodes CASSFTRAGAIQETQYF.

The chain couples TRBV3-1 (or the pseudogene TRBV3-2) to TRBJ1-2; a possible D gene is TRBD1 (5 bases). V was trimmed by 0 bases and J by 1 base, leaving 9 bases between them. Per germline, CDR1 LGHDT and CDR2 YNNKEL (reference sequence). CDR3 size: 15 residues. The CDR3 here is CASSQDDSSNYGYTF. The CDR3 DNA sequence: TGTGCCAGCAGCCAAGATGACAGCAGTAACTATGGCTACACCTTC.

The rearrangement joins TRBV19 to TRBJ1-2, with D uncertain. V lost 4 bases and J 2 bases, leaving 8 bases between the germline ends. Germline-derived CDR1 and CDR2 are LNHDA and SQIVND (reference sequence). This CDR3 is built from 13 residues. The CDR3 sequence is CASSTSSNYGYTF. CDR3 bases: TGTGCCAGTAGTACCTCAAGCAACTATGGCTACACCTTC. Drawing the rest from reference TRBV19 and TRBJ1-2, the complete variable domain is DGGITQSPKYLFRKEGQNVTLSCEQNLNHDAMYWYRQDPGQGLRLIYYSQIVNDFQKGDIAEGYSVSREKKESFPLTVTSAQKNPTAFYLCASSTSSNYGYTFGSGTRLTVV.

The V gene is TRBV7-9, the J gene TRBJ1-5; tentatively, D is TRBD1 (6 bases). V dropped 1 base and J dropped 3 bases, with 10 bases sitting between them. This CDR3 region has 15 residues. Germline V gene lookup returns CDR1 SEHNR and CDR2 FQNEAQ (reference sequence). The CDR3 DNA follows: TGTGCCAGCAGCTTAGTAGGGGGGCCCAATCAGCCCCAGCATTTT. Translation: CASSLVGGPNQPQHF.

This chain joins TRBV6-6 and TRBJ1-5, with a tentative D call TRBD1 (5 bases). Germline V gene sequence: CDR1 MNHNY, CDR2 SVGAGI (reference sequence). V was trimmed by 5 bases and J by 7 bases, leaving 15 bases between them. The CDR3 runs 14 residues. CDR3 bases: TGTGCCAGCAGTAACGGGGAGGGGAGACAGCCCCAGCATTTT. Translated, it gives CASSNGEGRQPQHF.

V usage is TRBV6-1 and J usage is TRBJ2-1; 8 bases agree with TRBD2. This CDR3 has 16 amino acids. The germline V gene has CDR1 MNHNS and CDR2 SASEGT. V lost 7 bases to trimming and J lost 2 bases; unmatched junction nucleotides: 10. CDR3 residues: CASTEAGAETYNEQFF. The CDR3 DNA sequence: TGTGCCAGCACAGAAGCGGGGGCAGAGACCTACAATGAGCAGTTCTTC.

The chain links TRBV6-5 to TRBJ1-4, with TRBD1 as a possible D gene (5 bases). CDR1 MNHEY and CDR2 SVGAGI come from the germline V gene. The CDR3 has 14 amino acids. V lost 4 bases to trimming and J lost 4 bases, with 10 bases between them. CDR3: CASSSRQSNEKLFF. The CDR3 coding sequence is TGTGCCAGCAGTTCGAGACAGAGTAATGAAAAACTGTTTTTT.

The V and J genes are TRBV25-1 and TRBJ1-1; D possibly corresponds to TRBD1 (6 bases). Germline V gives CDR1 MGHDK, CDR2 SYGVNS. Trimming removed 6 bases from V and 4 bases from J, with 18 bases in between. The CDR3 loop spans 15 amino acids. CDR3 protein: CASSYGGQGGTEAFF. CDR3 nucleotides: TGTGCCAGCAGCTACGGGGGCCAGGGTGGCACTGAAGCTTTCTTT.

This clone was seen only once. This chain links TRBV12-3 or TRBV12-4 with TRBJ1-4, with D tentatively TRBD1 (5 bases). V lost 3 bases to trimming and J lost 6 bases, with 8 bases between them. The CDR3 consists of 13 residues. CDR3 sequence: CASSFGGDEKLFF. CDR3 bases: TGTGCCAGCAGTTTCGGAGGGGATGAAAAACTGTTTTTT.